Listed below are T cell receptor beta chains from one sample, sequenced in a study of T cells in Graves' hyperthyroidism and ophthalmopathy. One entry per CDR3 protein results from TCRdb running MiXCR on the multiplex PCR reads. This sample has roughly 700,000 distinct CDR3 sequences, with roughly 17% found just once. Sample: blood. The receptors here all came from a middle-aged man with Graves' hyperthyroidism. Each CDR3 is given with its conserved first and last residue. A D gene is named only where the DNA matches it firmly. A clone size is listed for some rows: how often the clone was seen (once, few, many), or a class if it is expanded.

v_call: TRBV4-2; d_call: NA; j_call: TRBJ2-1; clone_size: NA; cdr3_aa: CASSQGGSPGRVNEQFF; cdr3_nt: TGTGCCAGCAGCCAAGGGGGCAGCCCCGGTAGGGTTAATGAGCAGTTCTTC
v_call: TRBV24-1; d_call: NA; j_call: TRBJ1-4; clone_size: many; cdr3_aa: CATSDPGGGTNEKLFF; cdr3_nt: TGTGCCACCAGTGATCCCGGGGGTGGAACTAATGAAAAACTGTTTTTT
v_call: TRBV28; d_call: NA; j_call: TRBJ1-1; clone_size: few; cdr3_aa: CASSLLDSMNTEAFF; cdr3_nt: TGTGCCAGCAGTTTACTTGACAGCATGAACACTGAAGCTTTCTTT
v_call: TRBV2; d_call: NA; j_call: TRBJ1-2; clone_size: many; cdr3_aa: CASIRDPLLWDYGYTF; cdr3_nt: TGTGCCAGCATCAGGGACCCCCTACTCTGGGACTATGGCTACACCTTC
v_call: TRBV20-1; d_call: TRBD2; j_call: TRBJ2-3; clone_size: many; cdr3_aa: CSAGTSGRTDTQYF; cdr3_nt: TGCAGTGCTGGGACTAGCGGGAGGACAGATACGCAGTATTTT
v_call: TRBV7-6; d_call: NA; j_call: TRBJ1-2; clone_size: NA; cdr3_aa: CASSSTGFSGYTF; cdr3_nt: TGTGCCAGCAGCTCTACAGGGTTTTCTGGCTACACCTTC
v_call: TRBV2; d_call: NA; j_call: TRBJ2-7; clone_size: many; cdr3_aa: CASSEPGAEQYF; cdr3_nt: TGTGCCAGCAGTGAACCCGGGGCCGAGCAGTACTTC
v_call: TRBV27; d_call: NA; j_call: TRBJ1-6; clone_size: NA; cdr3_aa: CASKSGGASPLHF; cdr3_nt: TGTGCCAGCAAATCGGGGGGGGCTTCACCCCTCCACTTT
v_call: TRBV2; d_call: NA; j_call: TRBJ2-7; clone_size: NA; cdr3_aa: CASSGMAFFYEQYF; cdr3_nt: TGTGCCAGCAGTGGGATGGCCTTTTTTTACGAGCAGTACTTC
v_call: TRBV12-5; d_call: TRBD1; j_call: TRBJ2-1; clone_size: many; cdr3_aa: CASGLIVGTGDNEQFF; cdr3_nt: TGTGCTAGTGGTTTGATAGTCGGGACAGGGGACAATGAGCAGTTCTTC
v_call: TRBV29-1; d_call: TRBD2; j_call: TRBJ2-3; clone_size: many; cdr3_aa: CSPKLAGVPDTQYF; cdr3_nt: TGCAGCCCCAAACTAGCGGGAGTCCCAGATACGCAGTATTTT
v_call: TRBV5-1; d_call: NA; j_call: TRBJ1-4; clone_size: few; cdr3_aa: CASSRDISEKLFF; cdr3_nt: TGCGCCAGCAGCAGGGACATAAGTGAAAAACTGTTTTTT
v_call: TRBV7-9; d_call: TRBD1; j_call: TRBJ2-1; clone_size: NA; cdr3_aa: CASSLTGGYGVWKFF; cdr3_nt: TGTGCCAGCAGCTTAACAGGGGGCTATGGGGTATGGAAGTTCTTC
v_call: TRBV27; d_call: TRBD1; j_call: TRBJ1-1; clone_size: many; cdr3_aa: CASSSLDRVATEAFF; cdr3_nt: TGTGCCAGCAGTTCCTTAGACAGGGTAGCGACTGAAGCTTTCTTT
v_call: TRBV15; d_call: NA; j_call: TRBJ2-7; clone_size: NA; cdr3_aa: CATSRVRGDYEQYF; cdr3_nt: TGTGCCACCAGCAGAGTACGGGGTGATTACGAGCAGTACTTC
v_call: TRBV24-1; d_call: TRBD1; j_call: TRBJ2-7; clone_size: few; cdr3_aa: CATSDPGQGHNEQYF; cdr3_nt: TGTGCCACCAGTGACCCGGGACAGGGGCACAACGAGCAGTACTTC
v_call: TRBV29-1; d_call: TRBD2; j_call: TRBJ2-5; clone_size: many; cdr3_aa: CSGRAGVGETQYF; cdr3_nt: TGCAGCGGGCGAGCGGGAGTGGGAGAGACCCAGTACTTC
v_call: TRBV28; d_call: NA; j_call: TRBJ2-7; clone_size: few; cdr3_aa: CAGSRGGLYEQYF; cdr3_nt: TGTGCCGGCAGTCGAGGGGGGCTCTACGAGCAGTACTTC
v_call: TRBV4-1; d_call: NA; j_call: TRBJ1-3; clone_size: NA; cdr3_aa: CASSQLTGDTIYF; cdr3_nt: TGCGCCAGCAGCCAGCTCACCGGGGACACCATATATTTT
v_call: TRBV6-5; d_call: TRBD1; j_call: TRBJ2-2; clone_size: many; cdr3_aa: CASSYTSGQDNTGELFF; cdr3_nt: TGTGCCAGCAGTTACACATCGGGACAGGATAACACCGGGGAGCTGTTTTTT
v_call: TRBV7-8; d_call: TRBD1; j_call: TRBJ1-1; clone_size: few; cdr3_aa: CASSLWDRASEAFF; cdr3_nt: TGTGCCAGCAGCTTATGGGACAGGGCCTCTGAAGCTTTCTTT
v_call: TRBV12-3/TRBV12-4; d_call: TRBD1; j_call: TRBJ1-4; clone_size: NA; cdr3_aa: CASSLAGTGDEKLFF; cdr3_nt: TGTGCCAGCAGTTTAGCGGGGACAGGGGACGAAAAACTGTTTTTT
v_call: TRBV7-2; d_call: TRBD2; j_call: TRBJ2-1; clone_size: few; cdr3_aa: CASSLEGYSGGSSGINEQFF; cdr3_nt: TGTGCCAGCAGCTTAGAGGGTTATTCGGGAGGGTCTAGCGGGATCAATGAGCAGTTCTTC
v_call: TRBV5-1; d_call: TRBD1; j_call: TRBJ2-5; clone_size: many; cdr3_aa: CASSPGQGGFQETQYF; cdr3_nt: TGCGCCAGCAGCCCCGGACAGGGGGGTTTTCAAGAGACCCAGTACTTC
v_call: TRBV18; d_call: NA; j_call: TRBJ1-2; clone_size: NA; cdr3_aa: CASSIGRTSYGYTF; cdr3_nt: TGTGCCAGCTCAATCGGACGGACTTCCTATGGCTACACCTTC
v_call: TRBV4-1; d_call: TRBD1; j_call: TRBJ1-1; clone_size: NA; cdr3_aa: CASRTLLFGEGASNTEAFF; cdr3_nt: TGCGCCAGCAGAACTCTCCTTTTCGGGGAGGGGGCTTCGAACACTGAAGCTTTCTTT
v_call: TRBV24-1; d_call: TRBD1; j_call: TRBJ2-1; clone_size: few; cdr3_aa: CATSNPGQGNGEQFF; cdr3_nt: TGTGCCACCAGCAATCCGGGACAGGGGAACGGGGAGCAGTTCTTC
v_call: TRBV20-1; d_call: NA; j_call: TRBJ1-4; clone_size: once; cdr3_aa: CSAREPGHRLRNEKLFF; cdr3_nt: TGCAGTGCTAGAGAACCGGGACACCGACTCCGTAATGAAAAACTGTTTTTT
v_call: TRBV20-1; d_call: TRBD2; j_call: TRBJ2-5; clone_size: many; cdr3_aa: CSARPRLAGNVKETQYF; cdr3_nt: TGCAGTGCTAGACCCCGACTAGCGGGAAATGTGAAAGAGACCCAGTACTTC
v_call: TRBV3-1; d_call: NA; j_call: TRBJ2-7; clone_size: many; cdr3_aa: CASSQGLPYEQYF; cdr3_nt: TGTGCCAGCAGCCAAGGGTTACCCTACGAGCAGTACTTC
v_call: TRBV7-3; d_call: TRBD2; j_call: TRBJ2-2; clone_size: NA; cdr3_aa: CASSPETSRTGELFF; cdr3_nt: TGTGCCAGCAGCCCCGAGACTAGCCGCACCGGGGAGCTGTTTTTT
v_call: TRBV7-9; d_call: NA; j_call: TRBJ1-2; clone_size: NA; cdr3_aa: CASSFLDGYTF; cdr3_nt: TGTGCCAGCAGCTTTTTAGATGGCTACACCTTC
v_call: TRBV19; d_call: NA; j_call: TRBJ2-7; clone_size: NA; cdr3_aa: CASSRSPASYEQYF; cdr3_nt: TGTGCCAGTAGTCGGAGCCCTGCCTCCTACGAGCAGTACTTC
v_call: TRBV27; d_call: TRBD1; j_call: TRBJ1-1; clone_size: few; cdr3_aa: CASSLDRQGAKNTEAFF; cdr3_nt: TGTGCCAGCAGTTTAGATAGACAGGGGGCGAAGAACACTGAAGCTTTCTTT
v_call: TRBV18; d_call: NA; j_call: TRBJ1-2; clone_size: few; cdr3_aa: CASSPRDGPRVRGYTF; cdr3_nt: TGTGCCAGCTCACCCAGGGATGGGCCCAGGGTACGTGGCTACACCTTC
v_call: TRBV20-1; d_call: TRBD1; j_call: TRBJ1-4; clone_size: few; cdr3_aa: CSARDRGRGAGEKLFF; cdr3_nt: TGCAGTGCTAGGGACAGGGGGCGAGGAGCGGGCGAAAAACTGTTTTTT
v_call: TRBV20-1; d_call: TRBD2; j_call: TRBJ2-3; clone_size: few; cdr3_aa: CSASPLAGVTDTQYF; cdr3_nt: TGCAGTGCTAGTCCCCTAGCGGGAGTAACAGATACGCAGTATTTT
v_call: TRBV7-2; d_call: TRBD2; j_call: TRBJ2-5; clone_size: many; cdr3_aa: CASSTTSGRASETQYF; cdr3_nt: TGTGCCAGCAGCACGACTAGCGGGAGGGCCTCCGAGACCCAGTACTTC
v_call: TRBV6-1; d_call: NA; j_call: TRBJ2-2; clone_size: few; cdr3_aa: CASSEIGDLNTGELFF; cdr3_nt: TGTGCCAGCAGTGAAATAGGGGACCTCAACACCGGGGAGCTGTTTTTT
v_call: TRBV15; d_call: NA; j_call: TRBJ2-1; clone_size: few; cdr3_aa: CATSRGHPASYNEQFF; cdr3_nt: TGTGCCACCAGCAGGGGACATCCGGCCTCCTACAATGAGCAGTTCTTC
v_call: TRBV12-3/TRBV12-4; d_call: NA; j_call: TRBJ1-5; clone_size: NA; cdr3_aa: CASSWSEKQPQHF; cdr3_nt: TGTGCCAGCAGTTGGTCGGAAAAGCAGCCCCAGCATTTT
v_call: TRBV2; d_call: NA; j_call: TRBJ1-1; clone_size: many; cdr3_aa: CASSVRAPQLNTEAFF; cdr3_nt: TGTGCCAGCAGTGTTCGGGCACCCCAATTGAACACTGAAGCTTTCTTT
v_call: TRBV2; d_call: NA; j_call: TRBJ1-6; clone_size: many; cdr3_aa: CASSAVAGNSPLHF; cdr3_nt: TGTGCCAGCAGTGCGGTTGCGGGGAACTCACCCCTCCACTTT
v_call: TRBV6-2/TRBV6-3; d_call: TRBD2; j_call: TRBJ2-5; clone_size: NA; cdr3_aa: CASSYSASGSKTQYF; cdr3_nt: TGTGCCAGCAGTTACTCAGCTAGCGGGAGTAAGACCCAGTACTTC
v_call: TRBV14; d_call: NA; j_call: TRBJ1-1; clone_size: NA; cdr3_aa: CASSLDHGTVMNSEAFF; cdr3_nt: TGTGCCAGCAGCCTGGACCACGGGACGGTCATGAACTCTGAAGCTTTCTTT
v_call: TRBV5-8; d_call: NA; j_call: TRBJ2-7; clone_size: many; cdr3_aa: CANWGPYEQYF; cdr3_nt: TGTGCCAACTGGGGACCTTACGAGCAGTACTTC
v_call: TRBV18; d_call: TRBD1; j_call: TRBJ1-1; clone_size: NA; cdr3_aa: CASSPPNRGDTEAFF; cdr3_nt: TGTGCCAGCTCACCACCCAACAGGGGGGATACTGAAGCTTTCTTT
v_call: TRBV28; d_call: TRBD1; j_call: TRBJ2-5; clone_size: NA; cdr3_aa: CASSHPGQGSETQYF; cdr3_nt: TGTGCCAGCAGCCATCCGGGACAGGGAAGCGAGACCCAGTACTTC
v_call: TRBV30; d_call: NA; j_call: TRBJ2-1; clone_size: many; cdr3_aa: CAWSGNTGSSYNEQFF; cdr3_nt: TGTGCCTGGAGTGGCAACACAGGGAGCTCCTACAATGAGCAGTTCTTC
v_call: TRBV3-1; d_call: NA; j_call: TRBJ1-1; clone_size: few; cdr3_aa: CASSQELGGSFFSEAFF; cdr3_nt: TGTGCCAGCAGCCAAGAATTGGGGGGAAGTTTTTTTTCTGAAGCTTTCTTT
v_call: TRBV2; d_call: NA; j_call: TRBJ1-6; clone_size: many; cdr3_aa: CASSLLNGPVHF; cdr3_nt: TGTGCCAGCAGTCTCCTTAACGGCCCTGTCCACTTT
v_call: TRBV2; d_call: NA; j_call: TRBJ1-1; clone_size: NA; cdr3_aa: CASIRGLEAFF; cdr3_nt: TGTGCCAGCATACGGGGCCTCGAAGCTTTCTTT
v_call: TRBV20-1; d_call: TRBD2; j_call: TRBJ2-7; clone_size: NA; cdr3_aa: CSARAPSGTSSYEQYF; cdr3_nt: TGCAGTGCTAGGGCCCCTAGCGGCACGAGCTCCTACGAGCAGTACTTC
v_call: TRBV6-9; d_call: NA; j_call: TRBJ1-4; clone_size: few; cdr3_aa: CASSSVAGEYEKLFF; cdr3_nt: TGTGCCAGCAGTTCAGTTGCAGGGGAGTATGAAAAACTGTTTTTT
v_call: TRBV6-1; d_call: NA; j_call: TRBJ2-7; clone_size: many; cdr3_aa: CASSVPGLEQYF; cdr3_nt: TGTGCCAGCAGCGTACCGGGCCTCGAGCAGTACTTC
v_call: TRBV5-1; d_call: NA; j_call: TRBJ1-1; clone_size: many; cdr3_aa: CASSEQAVNTEAFF; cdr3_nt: TGCGCCAGCAGCGAACAGGCAGTTAACACTGAAGCTTTCTTT
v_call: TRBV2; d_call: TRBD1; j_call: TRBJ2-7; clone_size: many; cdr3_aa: CASTGQGAKYEQYF; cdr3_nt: TGTGCCAGCACCGGACAGGGGGCGAAGTACGAGCAGTACTTC
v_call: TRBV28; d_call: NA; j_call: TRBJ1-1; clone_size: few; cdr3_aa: CASSTNLEAFF; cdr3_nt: TGTGCCAGCAGTACCAACCTTGAAGCTTTCTTT